The T cell receptor beta chain under discussion was sequenced for a study of blood T cell repertoires in COVID-19 (TCRdb year 2020). Regarding the research as a whole: The collaborator samples originated in the United States, Italy and Spain and spanned the acute and convalescent phases of COVID-19. The material from the prospective study consisted of cDNA or gDNA derived from T cells, B-cell-depleted T cells, or PBMCs. Samples came from the ongoing ImmuneRACE study (first 160 participants) plus 1,254 subjects from 6 global collaborators. The repertoires were made available in a free public database intended to serve as a resource for research on the immune response to SARS-CoV-2. Sample metadata almost always included a de-identified subject ID, COVID-19 status, age in years and sex. Where HLA class I and class II types were available, the types were taken from metadata supplied by the sample provider, not from assay-based typing. Deeply sampled blood TCRbeta repertoires from subjects exposed to, actively infected with, or recovered from COVID-19 were included in the dataset.

Comments on this clone: The antigen it recognizes is unknown. The input lacks base qualities; no much larger clone sits a single base away.

Results the study describes overall, beyond this receptor: How much clinical and demographic metadata was included differed by source and by participant, and the metadata was provided uncurated.

Each collaborating institution followed its own protocols to collect whole blood in K2EDTA tubes. Collaborator samples were shipped for TCRbeta analysis as frozen whole blood, isolated PBMCs, or DNA extracted from either sample type. TCRbeta CDR3 regions were amplified from genomic DNA using the immunoSEQ Assay, a bias-controlled multiplex PCR. Per the authors' processing: The number of nucleated cells in each sample was estimated from the amplification of reference gene primers within the assay. To quantify the absolute abundance of each unique TCRbeta CDR3 rearrangement, sequence reads were collapsed and filtered. Productive Simpson clonality was computed per sample as the square root of Simpson's diversity index over productive rearrangements. TCRdb's version of the immuneACCESS table is confined to in-frame rearrangements and falls short of the full clone set. An unresolved V gene accounts for under half of the shortfall where checked; the remainder is of unknown origin. From that table come the V and J calls and clone size; the DNA was used to work out D and trimming. This sample has 15,000 to 25,000 clones in its table, and roughly 90% of those were observed once. The ten biggest clones cover around 10% of the sample.

In the germline V gene, CDR1 corresponds to SGHDT and CDR2 to YYEEEE. Trimming leaves V shorter by 5 bases and J shorter by 3 bases, with the junction holding 7 bases beyond the gene matches. Taken from cysteine to phenylalanine, the CDR3 has 15 residues. Only the CDR3 part of the read is kept: 45 bases, read in frame from the first base. The sequenced sample consisted of peripheral blood. The clonotype was recovered from a human donor in a cohort sampled during active COVID-19. Rearrangement joined TRBV5-6 to TRBJ1-5, and TRBD1 matches 8 of the central bases. The DNA sequence is as follows: TGTGCCAGCAGTTCCTGGACAGGGAACAATCAGCCCCAGCATTTT. Its product reads: CASSSWTGNNQPQHF.